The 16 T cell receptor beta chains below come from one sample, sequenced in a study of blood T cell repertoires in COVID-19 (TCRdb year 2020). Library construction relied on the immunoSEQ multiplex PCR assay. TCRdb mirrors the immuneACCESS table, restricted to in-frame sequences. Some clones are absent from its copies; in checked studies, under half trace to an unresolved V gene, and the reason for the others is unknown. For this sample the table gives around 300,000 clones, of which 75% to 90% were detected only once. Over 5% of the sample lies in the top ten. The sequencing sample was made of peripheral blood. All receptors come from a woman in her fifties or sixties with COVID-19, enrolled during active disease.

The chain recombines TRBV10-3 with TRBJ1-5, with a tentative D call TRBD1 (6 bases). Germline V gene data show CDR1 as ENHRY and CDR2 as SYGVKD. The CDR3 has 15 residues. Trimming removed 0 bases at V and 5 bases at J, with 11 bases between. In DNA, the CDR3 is TGTGCCATCAGTGAGTCCCGAGGGGGGGATCAGCCCCAGCATTTT. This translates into CAISESRGGDQPQHF.

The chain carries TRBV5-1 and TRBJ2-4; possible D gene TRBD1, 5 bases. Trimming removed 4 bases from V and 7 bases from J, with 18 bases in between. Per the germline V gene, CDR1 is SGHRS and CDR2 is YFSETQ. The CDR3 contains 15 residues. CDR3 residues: CASSQEAGFGNIQYF. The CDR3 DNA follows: TGCGCCAGCAGCCAGGAAGCAGGGTTTGGGAACATTCAGTACTTC. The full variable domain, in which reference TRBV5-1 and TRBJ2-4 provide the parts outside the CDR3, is KAGVTQTPRYLIKTRGQQVTLSCSPISGHRSVSWYQQTPGQGLQFLFEYFSETQRNKGNFPGRFSGRQFSNSRSEMNVSTLELGDSALYLCASSQEAGFGNIQYFGAGTRLSVL.

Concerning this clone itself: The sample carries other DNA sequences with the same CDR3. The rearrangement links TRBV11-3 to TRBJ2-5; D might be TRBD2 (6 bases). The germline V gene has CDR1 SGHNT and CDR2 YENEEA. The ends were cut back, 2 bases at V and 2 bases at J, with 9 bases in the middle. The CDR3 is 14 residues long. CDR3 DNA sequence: TGTGCCAGCAGCTTACGGGGGAAACAAGAGACCCAGTACTTC. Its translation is CASSLRGKQETQYF.

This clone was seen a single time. This chain's CDR3 is CASSKVRRVRGNEQFF. The CDR3 nucleotides are TGTGCCAGCAGCAAAGTTAGGAGGGTGCGAGGAAATGAGCAGTTCTTC. V is TRBV21-1 and J is TRBJ2-1; no check of the table's D call, TRBD2, against the DNA was made. TRBV21-1 has pseudogene status. This CDR3 is 16 amino acids long.

The CDR3 DNA follows: TGTGCCAGCAGTTCGACTAGCGGGACTTCTGGGGCCAACGTCCTGACTTTC. Protein product: CASSSTSGTSGANVLTF. The chain uses TRBV27 and TRBJ2-6; 11 bases map to TRBD2. V lost 4 bases, J lost 1 base, and 3 bases stayed unmatched. CDR1 is MNHEY, CDR2 SMNVEV, per germline (reference sequence). The CDR3 runs to 17 residues.

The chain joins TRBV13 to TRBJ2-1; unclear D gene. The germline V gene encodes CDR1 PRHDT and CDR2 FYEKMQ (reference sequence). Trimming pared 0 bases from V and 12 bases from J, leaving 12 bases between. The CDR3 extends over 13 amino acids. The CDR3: CASSLGPSRGQFF. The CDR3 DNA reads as TGTGCCAGCAGCTTAGGTCCTAGTCGCGGGCAGTTCTTC.

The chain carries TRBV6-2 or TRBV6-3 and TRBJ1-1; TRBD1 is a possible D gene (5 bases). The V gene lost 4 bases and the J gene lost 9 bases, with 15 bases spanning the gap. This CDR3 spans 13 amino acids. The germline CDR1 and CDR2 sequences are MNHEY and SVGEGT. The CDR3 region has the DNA TGTGCCAGCAGTTCGACAGATCCCAATCAAGCTTTCTTT. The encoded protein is CASSSTDPNQAFF.

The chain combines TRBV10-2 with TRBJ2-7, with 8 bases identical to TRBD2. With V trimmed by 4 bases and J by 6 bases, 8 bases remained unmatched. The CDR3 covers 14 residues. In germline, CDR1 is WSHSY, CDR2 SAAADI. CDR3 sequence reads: CASSVVAGLSEQYF. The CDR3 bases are TGCGCCAGCAGTGTGGTAGCGGGATTGAGCGAGCAGTACTTC.

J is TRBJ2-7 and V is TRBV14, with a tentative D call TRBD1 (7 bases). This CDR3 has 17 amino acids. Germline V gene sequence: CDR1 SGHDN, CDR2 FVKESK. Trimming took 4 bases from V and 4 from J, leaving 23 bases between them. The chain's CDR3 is CASSPRRATGYIYEQYF. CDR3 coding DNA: TGTGCCAGCAGCCCAAGGAGGGCGACAGGGTATATATACGAGCAGTACTTC.

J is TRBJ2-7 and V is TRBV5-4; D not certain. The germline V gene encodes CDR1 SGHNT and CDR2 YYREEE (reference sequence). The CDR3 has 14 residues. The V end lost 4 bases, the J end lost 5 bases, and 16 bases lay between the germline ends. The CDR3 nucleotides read TGTGCCAGCAGCCAGGCCGGTCTCCCCCACGAGCAGTACTTC. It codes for CASSQAGLPHEQYF.

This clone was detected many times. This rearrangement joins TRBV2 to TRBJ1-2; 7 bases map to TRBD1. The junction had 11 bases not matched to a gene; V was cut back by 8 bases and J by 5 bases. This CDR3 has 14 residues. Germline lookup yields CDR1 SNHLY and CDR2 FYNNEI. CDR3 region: CASGGSGTAYGYTF. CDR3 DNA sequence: TGTGCCAGCGGTGGGTCCGGGACAGCTTATGGCTACACCTTC.

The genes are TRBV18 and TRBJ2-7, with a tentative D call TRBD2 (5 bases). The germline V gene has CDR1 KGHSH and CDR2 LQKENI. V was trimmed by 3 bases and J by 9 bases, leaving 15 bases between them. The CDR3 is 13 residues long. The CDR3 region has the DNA TGTGCCAGCTCACCTAGGGAGTACGGCGGGCAGTACTTC. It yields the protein CASSPREYGGQYF.

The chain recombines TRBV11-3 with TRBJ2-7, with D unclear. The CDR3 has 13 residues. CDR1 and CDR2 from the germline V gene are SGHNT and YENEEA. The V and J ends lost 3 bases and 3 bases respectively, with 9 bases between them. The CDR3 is CASSFGQIYEQYF. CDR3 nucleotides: TGTGCCAGCAGCTTTGGTCAGATCTACGAGCAGTACTTC.

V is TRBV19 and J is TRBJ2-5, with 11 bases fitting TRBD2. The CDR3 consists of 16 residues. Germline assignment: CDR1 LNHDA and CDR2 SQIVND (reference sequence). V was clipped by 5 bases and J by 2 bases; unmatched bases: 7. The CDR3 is CASSARLAGPQETQYF. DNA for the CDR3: TGTGCCAGTAGTGCCCGACTAGCGGGACCTCAAGAGACCCAGTACTTC.

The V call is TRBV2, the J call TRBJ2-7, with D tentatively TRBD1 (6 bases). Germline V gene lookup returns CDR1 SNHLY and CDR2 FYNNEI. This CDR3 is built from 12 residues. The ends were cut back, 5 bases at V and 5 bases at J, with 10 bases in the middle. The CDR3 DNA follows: TGTGCCAGCAGTATAACAGGGAACGAGCAGTACTTC. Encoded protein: CASSITGNEQYF.

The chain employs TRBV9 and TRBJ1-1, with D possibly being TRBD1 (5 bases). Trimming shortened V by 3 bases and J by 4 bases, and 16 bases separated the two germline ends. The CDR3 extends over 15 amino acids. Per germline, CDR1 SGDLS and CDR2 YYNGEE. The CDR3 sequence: CASSAFPRGGTEAFF. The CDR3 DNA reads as TGTGCCAGCAGCGCCTTTCCTCGGGGGGGCACTGAAGCTTTCTTT.